At least ten counts were recorded for the clone carrying this TCR beta chain. Its antigen is unidentified. Trimming removed 3 bases at V and 7 bases at J, with 16 bases between. CDR3 length: 15 amino acids. Germline CDR1 is MNHEY and CDR2 is SVGEGT. After constant-region reverse-primer amplification, full-length variable regions underwent semi-nested PCR with Nested Universal Primer A. TCRdb reprocessed the 5' RACE reads with MiXCR, giving one entry per CDR3 protein. The table shows about 40,000 distinct CDR3 sequences, with around 18% occurring only once. Study outcomes and limitations: Tumor Treg TCRs overlapped most with tumor naive CD4+ cells. Tumor memory CD4+ T cell TCR gene usage was found to cluster with blood and lymph node memory CD4+ cells and with lymph node naive CD4+ cells.

The rearrangement links TRBV6-2 or TRBV6-3 to TRBJ2-1, with D possibly TRBD2 on 6 matching bases. The receptor comes from a female donor with breast cancer. What was sequenced was naive CD4+ T cells sorted from a lymph node. As for subset: naive CD4+ T cells, CD4+CD45RA+CD25-. The CDR3 region is CASSYPAGARNEQFF. CDR3 DNA sequence: TGTGCCAGCAGTTATCCAGCGGGTGCTAGAAATGAGCAGTTCTTC.